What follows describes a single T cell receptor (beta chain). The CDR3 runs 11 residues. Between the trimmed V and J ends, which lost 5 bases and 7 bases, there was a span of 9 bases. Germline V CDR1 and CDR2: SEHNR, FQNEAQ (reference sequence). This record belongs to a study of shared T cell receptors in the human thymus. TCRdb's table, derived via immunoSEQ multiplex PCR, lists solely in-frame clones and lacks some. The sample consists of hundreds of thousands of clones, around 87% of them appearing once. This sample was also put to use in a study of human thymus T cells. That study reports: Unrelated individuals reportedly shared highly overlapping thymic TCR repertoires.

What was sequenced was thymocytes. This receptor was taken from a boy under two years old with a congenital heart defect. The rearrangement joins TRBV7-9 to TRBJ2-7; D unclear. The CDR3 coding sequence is TGTGCCAGCAGCCCTATGGAGGAGCAGTACTTC. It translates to CASSPMEEQYF.